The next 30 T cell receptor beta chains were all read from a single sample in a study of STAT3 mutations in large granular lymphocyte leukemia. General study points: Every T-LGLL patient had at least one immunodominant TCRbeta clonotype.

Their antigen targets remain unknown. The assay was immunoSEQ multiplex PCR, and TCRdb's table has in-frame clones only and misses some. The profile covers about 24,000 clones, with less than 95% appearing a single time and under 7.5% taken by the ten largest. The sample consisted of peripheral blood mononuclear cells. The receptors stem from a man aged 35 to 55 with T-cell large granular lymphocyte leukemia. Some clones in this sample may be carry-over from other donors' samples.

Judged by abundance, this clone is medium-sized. The DNA of the CDR3 is TGTGCCAGTACCACAAAATCTACAGAGGTCCATGGCTACACCTTC. Translating it yields CASTTKSTEVHGYTF. The genes are TRBV19 and TRBJ1-2; D gene uncertain. V was shortened by 7 bases and J by 6 bases, with 21 bases between the two germline ends. Germline V gene data show CDR1 as LNHDA and CDR2 as SQIVND (reference sequence). The CDR3 has 15 amino acids.

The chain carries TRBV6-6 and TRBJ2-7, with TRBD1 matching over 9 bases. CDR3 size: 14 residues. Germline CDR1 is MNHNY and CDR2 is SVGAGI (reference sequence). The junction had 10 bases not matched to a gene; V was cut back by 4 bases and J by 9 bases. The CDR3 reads CASSSAGTGSLQYF. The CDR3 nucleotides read TGTGCCAGCAGTTCCGCCGGGACAGGGTCTCTGCAGTACTTC.

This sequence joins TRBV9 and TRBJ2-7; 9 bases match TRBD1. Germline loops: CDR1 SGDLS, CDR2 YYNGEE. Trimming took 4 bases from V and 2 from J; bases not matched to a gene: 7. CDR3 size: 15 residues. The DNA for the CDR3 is TGTGCCAGCAGCTATTTGGGACAGGGCGCCTACGAGCAGTACTTC. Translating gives CASSYLGQGAYEQYF. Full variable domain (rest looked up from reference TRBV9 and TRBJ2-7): DSGVTQTPKHLITATGQRVTLRCSPRSGDLSVYWYQQSLDQGLQFLIQYYNGEERAKGNILERFSAQQFPDLHSELNLSSLELGDSALYFCASSYLGQGAYEQYFGPGTRLTVT.

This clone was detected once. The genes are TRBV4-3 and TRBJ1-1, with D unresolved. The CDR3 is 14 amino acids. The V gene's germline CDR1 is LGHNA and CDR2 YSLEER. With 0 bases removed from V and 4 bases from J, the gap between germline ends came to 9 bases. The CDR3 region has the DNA TGCGCCAGCAGCCAAGATCCCAGGTCCACTGAAGCTTTCTTT. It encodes CASSQDPRSTEAFF.

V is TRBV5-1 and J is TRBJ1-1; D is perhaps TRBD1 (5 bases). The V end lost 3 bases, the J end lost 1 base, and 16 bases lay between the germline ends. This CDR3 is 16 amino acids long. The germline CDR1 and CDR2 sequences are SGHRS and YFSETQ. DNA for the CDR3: TGCGCCAGCAGCTCAAGGGCACAGGCCACGAACACTGAAGCTTTCTTT. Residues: CASSSRAQATNTEAFF.

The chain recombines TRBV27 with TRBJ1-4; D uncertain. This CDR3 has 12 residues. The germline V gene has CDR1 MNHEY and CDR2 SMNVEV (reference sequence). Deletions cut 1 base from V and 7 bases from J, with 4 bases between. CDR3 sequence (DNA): TGTGCCAGCAGTTTATTGGGTGAAAAACTGTTTTTT. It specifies CASSLLGEKLFF.

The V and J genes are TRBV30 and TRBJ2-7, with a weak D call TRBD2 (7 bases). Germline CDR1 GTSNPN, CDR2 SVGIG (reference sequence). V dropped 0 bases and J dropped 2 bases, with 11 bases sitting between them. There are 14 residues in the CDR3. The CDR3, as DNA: TGTGCCTGGAGTGTGGGGGGGGCAACCTACGAGCAGTACTTC. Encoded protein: CAWSVGGATYEQYF.

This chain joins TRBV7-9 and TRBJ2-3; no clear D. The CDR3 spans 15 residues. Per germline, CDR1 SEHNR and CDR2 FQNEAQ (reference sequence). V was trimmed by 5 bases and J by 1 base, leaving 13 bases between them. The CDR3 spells CASSASGSRTDTQYF. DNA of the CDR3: TGTGCCAGCAGCGCTTCCGGGTCCCGCACAGATACGCAGTATTTT.

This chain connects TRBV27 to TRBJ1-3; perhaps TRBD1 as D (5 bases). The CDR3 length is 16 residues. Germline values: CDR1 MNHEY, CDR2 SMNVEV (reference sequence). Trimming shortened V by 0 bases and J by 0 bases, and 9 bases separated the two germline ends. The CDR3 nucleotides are TGTGCCAGCAGTTTATCACATAGGGGCTCTGGAAACACCATATATTTT. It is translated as CASSLSHRGSGNTIYF.

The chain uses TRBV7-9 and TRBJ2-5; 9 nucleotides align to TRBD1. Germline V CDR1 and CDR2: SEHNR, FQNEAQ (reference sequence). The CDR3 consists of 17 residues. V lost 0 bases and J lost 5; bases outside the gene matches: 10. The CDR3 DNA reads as TGTGCCAGCAGCTTAGCCAAACAGGGGGCTGGTTGGGAGACCCAGTACTTC. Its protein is CASSLAKQGAGWETQYF.

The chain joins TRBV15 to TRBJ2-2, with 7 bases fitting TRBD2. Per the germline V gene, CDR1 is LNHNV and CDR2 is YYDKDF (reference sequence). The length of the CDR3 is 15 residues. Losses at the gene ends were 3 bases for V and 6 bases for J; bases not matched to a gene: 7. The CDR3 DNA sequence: TGTGCCACCAGCAGTGAGCCCCGGGGGGCCGGGGAGCTGTTTTTT. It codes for CATSSEPRGAGELFF.

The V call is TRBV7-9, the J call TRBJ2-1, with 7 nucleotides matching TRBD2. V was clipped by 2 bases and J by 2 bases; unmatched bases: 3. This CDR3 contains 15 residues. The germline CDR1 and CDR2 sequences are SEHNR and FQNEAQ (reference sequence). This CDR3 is CASSLRLATYNEQFF. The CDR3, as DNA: TGTGCCAGCAGCTTAAGACTAGCCACCTACAATGAGCAGTTCTTC.

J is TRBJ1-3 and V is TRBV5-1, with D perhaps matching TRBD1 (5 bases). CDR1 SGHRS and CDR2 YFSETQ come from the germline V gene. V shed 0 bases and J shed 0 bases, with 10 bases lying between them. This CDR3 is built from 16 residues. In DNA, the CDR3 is TGCGCCAGCAGCTTGGAGGGGCTTCGCTCTGGAAACACCATATATTTT. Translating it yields CASSLEGLRSGNTIYF. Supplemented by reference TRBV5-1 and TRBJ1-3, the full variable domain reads KAGVTQTPRYLIKTRGQQVTLSCSPISGHRSVSWYQQTPGQGLQFLFEYFSETQRNKGNFPGRFSGRQFSNSRSEMNVSTLELGDSALYLCASSLEGLRSGNTIYFGEGSWLTVV.

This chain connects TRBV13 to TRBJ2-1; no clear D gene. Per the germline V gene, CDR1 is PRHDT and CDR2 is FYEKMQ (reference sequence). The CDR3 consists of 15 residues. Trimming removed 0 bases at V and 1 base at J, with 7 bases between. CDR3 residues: CASSLGGYSYNEQFF. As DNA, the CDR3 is TGTGCCAGCAGCTTAGGGGGCTATTCCTACAATGAGCAGTTCTTC.

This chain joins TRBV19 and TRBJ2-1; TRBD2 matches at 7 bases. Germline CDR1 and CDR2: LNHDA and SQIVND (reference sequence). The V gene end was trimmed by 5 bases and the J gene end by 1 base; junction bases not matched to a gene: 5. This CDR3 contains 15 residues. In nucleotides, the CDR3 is TGTGCCAGTAGTGTCAGCGGGACTTCCTACAATGAGCAGTTCTTC. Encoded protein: CASSVSGTSYNEQFF.

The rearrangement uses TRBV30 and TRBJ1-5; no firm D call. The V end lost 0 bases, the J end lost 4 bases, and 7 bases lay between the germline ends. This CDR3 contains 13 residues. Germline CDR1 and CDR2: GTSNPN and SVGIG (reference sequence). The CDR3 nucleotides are TGTGCCTGGAGTGTGGCGGAGAATCAGCCCCAGCATTTT. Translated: CAWSVAENQPQHF.

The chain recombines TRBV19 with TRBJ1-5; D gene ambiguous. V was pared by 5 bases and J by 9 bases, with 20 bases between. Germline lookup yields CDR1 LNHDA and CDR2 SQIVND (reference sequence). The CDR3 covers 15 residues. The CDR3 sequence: CASSVRMDILSPQHF. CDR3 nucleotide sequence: TGTGCCAGTAGTGTCCGGATGGATATCTTGTCGCCCCAGCATTTT.

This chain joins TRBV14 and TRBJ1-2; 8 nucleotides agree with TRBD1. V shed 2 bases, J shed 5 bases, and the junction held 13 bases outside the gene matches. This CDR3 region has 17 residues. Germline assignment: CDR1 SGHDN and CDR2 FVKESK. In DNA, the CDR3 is TGTGCCAGCAGCCAACAAGAGCAGGGGGCGCGGGGATATGGCTACACCTTC. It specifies CASSQQEQGARGYGYTF.

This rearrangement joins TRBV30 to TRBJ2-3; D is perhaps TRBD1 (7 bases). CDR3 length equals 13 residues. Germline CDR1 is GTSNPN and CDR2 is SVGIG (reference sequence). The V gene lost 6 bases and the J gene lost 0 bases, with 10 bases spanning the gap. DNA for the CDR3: TGTGCCTGCCCAGGGGGGAGCACAGATACGCAGTATTTT. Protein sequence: CACPGGSTDTQYF.

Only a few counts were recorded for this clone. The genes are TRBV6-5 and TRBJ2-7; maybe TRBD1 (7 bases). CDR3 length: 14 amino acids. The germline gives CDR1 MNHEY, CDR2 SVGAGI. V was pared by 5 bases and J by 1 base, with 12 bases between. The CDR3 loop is CASSAGQFSYEQYF. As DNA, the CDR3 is TGTGCCAGCAGTGCGGGACAGTTTTCCTACGAGCAGTACTTC.

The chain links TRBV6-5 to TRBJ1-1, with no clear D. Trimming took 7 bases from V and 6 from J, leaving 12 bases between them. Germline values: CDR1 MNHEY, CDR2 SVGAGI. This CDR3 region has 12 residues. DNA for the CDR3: TGTGCCAGCACATCCTTTGGTGCTGAAGCTTTCTTT. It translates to CASTSFGAEAFF.

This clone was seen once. CDR3 in amino acids: CASSANRGRVDSPLHF. CDR3 coding DNA: TGTGCCAGCAGCGCCAACAGGGGGCGAGTAGATTCACCCCTCCACTTT. The chain recombines TRBV7-2 with TRBJ1-6; 9 bases are shared with TRBD1. Losses at the gene ends were 5 bases for V and 8 bases for J; bases not matched to a gene: 10. From germline, CDR1 is SGHTA and CDR2 FQGNSA. The CDR3 is made up of 16 amino acids.

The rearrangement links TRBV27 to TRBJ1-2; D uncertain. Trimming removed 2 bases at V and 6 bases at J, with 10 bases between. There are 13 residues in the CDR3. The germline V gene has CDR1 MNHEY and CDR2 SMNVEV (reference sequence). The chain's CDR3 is CASSLGLEHGYTF. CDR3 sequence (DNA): TGTGCCAGCAGTTTAGGACTCGAACATGGCTACACCTTC.

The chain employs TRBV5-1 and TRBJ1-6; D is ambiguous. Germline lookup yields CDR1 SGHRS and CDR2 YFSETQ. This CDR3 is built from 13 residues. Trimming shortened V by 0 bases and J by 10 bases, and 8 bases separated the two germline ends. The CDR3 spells CASSLESESPLHF. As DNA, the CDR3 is TGCGCCAGCAGCTTGGAGTCGGAATCACCCCTCCACTTT.

The CDR3 region has the DNA TGCGCCAGCAGCTTGGGGCCCCCGGGCCTCCAGGGGGGTGATCAGCCCCAGCATTTT. Protein: CASSLGPPGLQGGDQPQHF. This chain joins TRBV5-1 and TRBJ1-5; 7 bases agree with TRBD1. The length of the CDR3 is 19 residues. The J segment lost 5 bases and the V segment lost 0 bases, leaving 17 bases of the junction unmatched. Germline CDR1 is SGHRS and CDR2 is YFSETQ.

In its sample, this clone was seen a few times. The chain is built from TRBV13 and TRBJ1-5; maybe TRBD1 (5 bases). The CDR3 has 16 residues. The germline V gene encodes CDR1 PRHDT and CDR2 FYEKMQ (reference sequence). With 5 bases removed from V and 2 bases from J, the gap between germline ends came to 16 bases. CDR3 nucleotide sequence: TGTGCCAGCAGCCTCGGGGGGTCGGATGGCAATCAGCCCCAGCATTTT. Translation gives CASSLGGSDGNQPQHF.

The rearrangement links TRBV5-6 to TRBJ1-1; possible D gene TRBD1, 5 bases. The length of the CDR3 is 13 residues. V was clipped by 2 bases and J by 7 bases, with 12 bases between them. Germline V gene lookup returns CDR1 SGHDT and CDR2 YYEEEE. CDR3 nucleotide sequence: TGTGCCAGCAGCTTTTCCCGAACAGGTGAAGCTTTCTTT. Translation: CASSFSRTGEAFF.

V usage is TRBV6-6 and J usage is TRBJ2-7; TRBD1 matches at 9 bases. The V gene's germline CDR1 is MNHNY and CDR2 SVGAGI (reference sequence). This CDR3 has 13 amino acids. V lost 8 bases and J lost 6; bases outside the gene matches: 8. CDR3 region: CASGGQGRSEQYF. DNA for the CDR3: TGTGCCAGCGGCGGACAGGGGCGAAGCGAGCAGTACTTC.

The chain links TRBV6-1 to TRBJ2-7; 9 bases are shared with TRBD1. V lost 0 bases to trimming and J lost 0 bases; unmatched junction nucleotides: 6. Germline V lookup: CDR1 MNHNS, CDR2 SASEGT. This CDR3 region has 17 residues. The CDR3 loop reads CASSEALGDRVSYEQYF. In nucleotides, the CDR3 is TGTGCCAGCAGTGAAGCGCTCGGGGACAGGGTCTCCTACGAGCAGTACTTC.

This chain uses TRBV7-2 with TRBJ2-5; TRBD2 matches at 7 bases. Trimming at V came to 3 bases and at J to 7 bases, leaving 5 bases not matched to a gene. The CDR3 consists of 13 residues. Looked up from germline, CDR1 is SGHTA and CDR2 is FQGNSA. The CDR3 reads CASSFGGGGTQYF. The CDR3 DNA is TGTGCCAGCAGCTTTGGGGGGGGTGGGACCCAGTACTTC.